A single sample gave rise to the 10 T cell receptor beta chains below, sequenced in a study of response to subunit inactivated influenza vaccine. TCRdb ran MiXCR on the RT-PCR reads and lists one entry per CDR3 protein. Among about 650,000 distinct CDR3 sequences, 14% were seen once, and the ten largest hold 7.5% to 9%. Sequenced here: PBMCs from blood, sampled around 15 days before vaccination. These receptors were obtained from a man in his forties or fifties who received an inactivated influenza vaccine.

The rearrangement uses TRBV11-2 and TRBJ2-1, with 7 nucleotides matching TRBD1. V trimming: 4 bases; J trimming: 15 bases; junction bases outside the gene matches: 9. Germline V gives CDR1 SGHAT, CDR2 FQNNGV. The CDR3 runs to 12 residues. CDR3 sequence (DNA): TGTGCCAGCAGCTCTACAGGGGTAGAGGGGTTCTTC. It codes for CASSSTGVEGFF.

This clonotype was counted between two and nine times. The CDR3 DNA sequence: TGTGCCAGCAGCCCCACTAGCCAGACCTACAATGAGCAGTTCTTC. Translation: CASSPTSQTYNEQFF. The chain recombines TRBV28 with TRBJ2-1; weak D call: TRBD2 (6 bases). The CDR3 runs 15 residues. V was shortened by 6 bases and J by 2 bases, with 14 bases between the two germline ends. Germline CDR1 reads MDHEN; CDR2 reads SYDVKM.

This clonotype occurred a few times. The J gene is TRBJ2-1, the V gene TRBV29-1; D may correspond to TRBD1 or TRBD2 (5 bases each). V was cut by 0 bases and J by 7 bases, with 13 bases left in between. The CDR3 length is 14 residues. Germline-derived CDR1 and CDR2 are SQVTM and ANQGSEA. The CDR3 spells CSVEDPWDGNEQFF. The CDR3 DNA follows: TGCAGCGTTGAAGACCCTTGGGACGGGAATGAGCAGTTCTTC.

This clonotype was counted between two and nine times. The chain carries TRBV9 and TRBJ2-1; 14 positions agree with TRBD2. The CDR3 is made up of 17 amino acids. The J segment lost 6 bases and the V segment lost 3 bases, leaving 8 bases of the junction unmatched. Germline V gene data show CDR1 as SGDLS and CDR2 as YYNGEE. CDR3 in amino acids: CASSAQTGTSGSNEQFF. CDR3 DNA: TGTGCCAGCAGCGCCCAAACCGGGACTAGCGGGAGCAATGAGCAGTTCTTC.

This chain joins TRBV7-2 and TRBJ2-5; the D gene is possibly TRBD2 (5 bases). The length of the CDR3 is 15 residues. Trimming stripped 7 bases from V and 0 bases from J, with 15 bases between. Germline V gives CDR1 SGHTA, CDR2 FQGNSA. The CDR3 here is CASTSSVGNQETQYF. DNA for the CDR3: TGTGCCAGCACGTCTTCGGTCGGGAACCAAGAGACCCAGTACTTC.

There are a few counts of this clonotype. The chain couples TRBV5-1 to TRBJ1-6; 8 bases are a match to TRBD1. Germline CDR1 reads SGHRS; CDR2 reads YFSETQ. The J segment lost 3 bases and the V segment lost 4 bases, leaving 6 bases of the junction unmatched. The CDR3 consists of 16 residues. CDR3 bases: TGCGCCAGCAGCCCGGGGACAGGCGGCTATAATTCACCCCTCCACTTT. Protein: CASSPGTGGYNSPLHF.

The rearrangement uses TRBV4-2 and TRBJ2-1; D may match TRBD1 or TRBD2 (5 bases each). The length of the CDR3 is 14 residues. V was shortened by 1 base and J by 9 bases, with 13 bases between the two germline ends. Germline V gives CDR1 LGHNA, CDR2 YNFKEQ. CDR3 amino acids: CASSQVGGEVEQFF. CDR3 coding DNA: TGTGCCAGCAGCCAAGTTGGGGGAGAAGTTGAGCAGTTCTTC.

This clonotype has just a few counts. A junction end diverges from the germline sequence, so it may reflect a read error. The rearrangement links TRBV2 to TRBJ2-2; D gene uncertain. The CDR3 contains 15 residues. Germline-derived CDR1 and CDR2 are SNHLY and FYNNEI. CDR3 DNA sequence: TGTGCCAGCAGTCAATCTGGGCGGAACGCCGGGGAGCTGTTTTTT. It yields the protein CASSQSGRNAGELFF.

This clonotype appeared a few times. This chain joins TRBV10-3 and TRBJ2-7; D is ambiguous. V lost 0 bases and J 1 base, leaving 7 bases between the germline ends. The CDR3 loop spans 14 amino acids. Germline CDR1 is ENHRY and CDR2 is SYGVKD. The CDR3 DNA follows: TGTGCCATCAGTGAGTCGTTGGGATCCTACGAGCAGTACTTC. Translation: CAISESLGSYEQYF.

This clonotype was observed a few times. The chain recombines TRBV7-2 with TRBJ2-7, with 10 bases lining up with TRBD2. Germline lookup yields CDR1 SGHTA and CDR2 FQGNSA. V shed 5 bases, J shed 7 bases, and the junction held 11 bases outside the gene matches. This CDR3 region has 15 residues. The CDR3 reads CASSPRRGLAREQYF. In nucleotides, the CDR3 is TGTGCCAGCAGCCCCCGACGGGGACTAGCGAGGGAGCAGTACTTC.